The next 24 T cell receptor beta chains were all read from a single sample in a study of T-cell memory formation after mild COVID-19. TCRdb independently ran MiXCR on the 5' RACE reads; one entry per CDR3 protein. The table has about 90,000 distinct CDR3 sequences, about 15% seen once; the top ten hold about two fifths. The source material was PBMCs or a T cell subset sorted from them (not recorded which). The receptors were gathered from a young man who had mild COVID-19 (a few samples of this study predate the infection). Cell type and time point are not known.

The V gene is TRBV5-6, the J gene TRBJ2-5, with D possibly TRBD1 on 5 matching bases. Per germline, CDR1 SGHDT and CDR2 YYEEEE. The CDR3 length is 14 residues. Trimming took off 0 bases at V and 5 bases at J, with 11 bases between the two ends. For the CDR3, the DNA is TGTGCCAGCAGCTTGGGGGCAGGGCGGGAGACCCAGTACTTC. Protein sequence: CASSLGAGRETQYF. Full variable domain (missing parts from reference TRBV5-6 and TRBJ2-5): DAGVTQSPTHLIKTRGQQVTLRCSPKSGHDTVSWYQQALGQGPQFIFQYYEEEERQRGNFPDRFSGHQFPNYSSELNVNALLLGDSALYLCASSLGAGRETQYFGPGTRLLVL.

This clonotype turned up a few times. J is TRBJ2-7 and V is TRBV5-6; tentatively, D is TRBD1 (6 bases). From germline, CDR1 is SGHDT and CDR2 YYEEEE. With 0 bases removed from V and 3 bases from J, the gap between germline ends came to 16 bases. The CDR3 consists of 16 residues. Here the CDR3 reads CASSLGGLGHNYEQYF. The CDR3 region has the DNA TGTGCCAGCAGCTTGGGAGGTCTGGGACATAACTACGAGCAGTACTTC. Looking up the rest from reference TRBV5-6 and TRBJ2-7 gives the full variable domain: DAGVTQSPTHLIKTRGQQVTLRCSPKSGHDTVSWYQQALGQGPQFIFQYYEEEERQRGNFPDRFSGHQFPNYSSELNVNALLLGDSALYLCASSLGGLGHNYEQYFGPGTRLTVT.

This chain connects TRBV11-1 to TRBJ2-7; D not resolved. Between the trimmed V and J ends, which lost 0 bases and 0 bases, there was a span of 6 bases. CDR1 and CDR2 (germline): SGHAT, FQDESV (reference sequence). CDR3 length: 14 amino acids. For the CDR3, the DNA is TGTGCCAGCAGCTTAGCGGGAATCTCCTACGAGCAGTACTTC. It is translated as CASSLAGISYEQYF.

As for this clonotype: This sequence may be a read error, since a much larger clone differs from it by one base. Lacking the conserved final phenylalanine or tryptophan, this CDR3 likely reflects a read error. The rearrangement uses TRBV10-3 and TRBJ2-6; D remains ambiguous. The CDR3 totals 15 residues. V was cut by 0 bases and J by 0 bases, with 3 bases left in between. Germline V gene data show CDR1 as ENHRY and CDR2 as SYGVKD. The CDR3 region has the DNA TGTGCCATCAGTGAGTCCAGCTCTGGGGCCAACGTCCTGACTTTG. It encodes CAISESSSGANVLTL.

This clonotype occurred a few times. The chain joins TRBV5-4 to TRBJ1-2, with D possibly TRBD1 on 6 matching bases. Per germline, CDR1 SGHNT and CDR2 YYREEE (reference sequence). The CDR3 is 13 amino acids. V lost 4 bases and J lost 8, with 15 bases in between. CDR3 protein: CASSDGQFLGYTF. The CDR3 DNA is TGTGCCAGCAGCGATGGACAGTTCCTAGGCTACACCTTC.

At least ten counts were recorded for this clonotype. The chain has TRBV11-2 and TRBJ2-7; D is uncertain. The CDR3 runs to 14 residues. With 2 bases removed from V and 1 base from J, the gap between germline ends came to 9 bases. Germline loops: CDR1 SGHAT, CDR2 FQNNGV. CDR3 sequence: CASSLSPGSYEQYF. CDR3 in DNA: TGTGCCAGCAGCTTATCCCCGGGTTCCTACGAGCAGTACTTC.

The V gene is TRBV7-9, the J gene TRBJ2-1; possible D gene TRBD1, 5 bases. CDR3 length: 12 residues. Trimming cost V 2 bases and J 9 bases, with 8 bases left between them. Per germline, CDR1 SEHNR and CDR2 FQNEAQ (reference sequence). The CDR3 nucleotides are TGTGCCAGCAGCTTATATGGGGCTGAGCAGTTCTTC. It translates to CASSLYGAEQFF.

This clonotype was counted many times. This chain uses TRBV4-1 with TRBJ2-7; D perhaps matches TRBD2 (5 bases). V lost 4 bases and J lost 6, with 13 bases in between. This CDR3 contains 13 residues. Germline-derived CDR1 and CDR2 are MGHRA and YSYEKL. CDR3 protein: CASSPTRAFEQYF. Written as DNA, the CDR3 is TGCGCCAGCAGCCCTACTAGGGCCTTCGAGCAGTACTTC.

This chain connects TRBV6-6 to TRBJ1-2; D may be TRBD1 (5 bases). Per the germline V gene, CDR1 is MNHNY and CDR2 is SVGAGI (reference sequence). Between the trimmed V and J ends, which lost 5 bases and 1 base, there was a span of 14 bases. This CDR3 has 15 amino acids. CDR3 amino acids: CASSPLGGVNYGYTF. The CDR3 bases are TGTGCCAGCAGTCCCCTCGGGGGGGTTAACTATGGCTACACCTTC.

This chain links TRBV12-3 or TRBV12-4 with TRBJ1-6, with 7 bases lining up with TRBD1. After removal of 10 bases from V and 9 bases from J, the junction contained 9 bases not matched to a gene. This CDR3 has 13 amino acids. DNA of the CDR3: TGTGCCACCCAGGGGGTGGGACGTTCACCCCTCCACTTT. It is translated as CATQGVGRSPLHF.

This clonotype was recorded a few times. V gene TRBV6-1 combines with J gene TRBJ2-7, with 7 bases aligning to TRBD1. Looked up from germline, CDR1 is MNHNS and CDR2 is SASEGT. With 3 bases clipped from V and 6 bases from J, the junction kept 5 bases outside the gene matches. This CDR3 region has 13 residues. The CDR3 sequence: CASSETGRGEQYF. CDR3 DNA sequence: TGTGCCAGCAGTGAGACAGGGAGAGGCGAGCAGTACTTC.

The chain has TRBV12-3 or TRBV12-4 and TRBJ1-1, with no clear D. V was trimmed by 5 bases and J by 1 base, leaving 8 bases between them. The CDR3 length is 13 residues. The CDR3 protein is CASSPAWNTEAFF. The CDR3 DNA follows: TGTGCCAGCAGTCCTGCTTGGAACACTGAAGCTTTCTTT.

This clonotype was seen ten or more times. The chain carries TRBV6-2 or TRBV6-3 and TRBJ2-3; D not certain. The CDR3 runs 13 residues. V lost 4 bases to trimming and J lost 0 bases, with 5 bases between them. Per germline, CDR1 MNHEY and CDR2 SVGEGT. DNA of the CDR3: TGTGCCAGCAGTTCCAAAAGCACAGATACGCAGTATTTT. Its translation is CASSSKSTDTQYF.

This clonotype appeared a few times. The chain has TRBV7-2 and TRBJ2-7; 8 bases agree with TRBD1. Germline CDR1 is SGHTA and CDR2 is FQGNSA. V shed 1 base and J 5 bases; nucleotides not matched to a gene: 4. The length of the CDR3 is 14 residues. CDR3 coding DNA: TGTGCCAGCAGCTTAGGGACAGGGAATCACGAGCAGTACGTC. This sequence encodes CASSLGTGNHEQYV.

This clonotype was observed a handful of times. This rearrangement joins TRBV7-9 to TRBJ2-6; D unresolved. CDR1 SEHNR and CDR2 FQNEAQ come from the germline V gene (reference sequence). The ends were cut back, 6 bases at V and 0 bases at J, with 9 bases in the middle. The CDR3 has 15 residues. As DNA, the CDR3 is TGTGCCAGCAGTCAAACCTTCTCTGGGGCCAACGTCCTGACTTTC. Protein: CASSQTFSGANVLTF.

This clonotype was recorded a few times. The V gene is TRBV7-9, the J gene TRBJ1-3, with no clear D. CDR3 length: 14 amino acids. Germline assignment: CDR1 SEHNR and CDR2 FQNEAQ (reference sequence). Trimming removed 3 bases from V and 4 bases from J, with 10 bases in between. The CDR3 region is CASSFPASGNTIYF. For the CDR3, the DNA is TGTGCCAGCAGCTTTCCGGCGTCAGGAAACACCATATATTTT.

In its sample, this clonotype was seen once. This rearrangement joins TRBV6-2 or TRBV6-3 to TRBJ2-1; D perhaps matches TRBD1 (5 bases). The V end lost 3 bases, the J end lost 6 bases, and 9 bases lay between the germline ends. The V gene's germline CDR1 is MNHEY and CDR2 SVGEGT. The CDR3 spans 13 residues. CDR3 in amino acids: CASSYDSFNEQFF. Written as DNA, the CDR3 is TGTGCCAGCAGTTATGACAGCTTCAATGAGCAGTTCTTC.

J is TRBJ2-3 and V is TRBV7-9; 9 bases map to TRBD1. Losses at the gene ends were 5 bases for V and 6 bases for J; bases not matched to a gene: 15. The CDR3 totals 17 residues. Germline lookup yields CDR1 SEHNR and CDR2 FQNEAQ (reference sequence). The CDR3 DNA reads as TGTGCCAGCAGCCCGACGCCGGGACAGGGCCTATCGGATACGCAGTATTTT. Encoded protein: CASSPTPGQGLSDTQYF.

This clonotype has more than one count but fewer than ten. The CDR3 bases are TGTGCCAGCAGCCCCGTGTATATGAACACTGAAGCTTTCTTT. Amino acid sequence: CASSPVYMNTEAFF. This chain links TRBV14 with TRBJ1-1; D unresolved. The CDR3 totals 14 residues. V lost 4 bases, J lost 0 bases, and 9 bases lay in between. CDR1 and CDR2 from the germline V gene are SGHDN and FVKESK.

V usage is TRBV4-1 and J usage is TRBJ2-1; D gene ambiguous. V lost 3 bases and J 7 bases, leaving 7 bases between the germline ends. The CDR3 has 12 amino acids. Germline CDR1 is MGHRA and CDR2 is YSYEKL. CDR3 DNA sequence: TGCGCCAGCAGCCACCAAGGGAATGAGCAGTTCTTC. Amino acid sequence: CASSHQGNEQFF.

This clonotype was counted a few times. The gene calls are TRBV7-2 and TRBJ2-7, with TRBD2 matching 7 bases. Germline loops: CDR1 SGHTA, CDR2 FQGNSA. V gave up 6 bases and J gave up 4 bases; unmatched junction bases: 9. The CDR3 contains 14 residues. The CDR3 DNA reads TGTGCCAGCAGTTTCTCGGGGGGTGGTTACGAGCAGTACTTC. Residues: CASSFSGGGYEQYF.

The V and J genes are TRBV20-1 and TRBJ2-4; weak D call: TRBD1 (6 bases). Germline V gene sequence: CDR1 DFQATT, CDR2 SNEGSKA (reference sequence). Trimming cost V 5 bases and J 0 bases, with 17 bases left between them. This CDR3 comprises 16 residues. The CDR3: CSAPNREKGAKNIQYF. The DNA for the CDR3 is TGCAGTGCTCCCAACAGGGAGAAAGGAGCCAAAAACATTCAGTACTTC.

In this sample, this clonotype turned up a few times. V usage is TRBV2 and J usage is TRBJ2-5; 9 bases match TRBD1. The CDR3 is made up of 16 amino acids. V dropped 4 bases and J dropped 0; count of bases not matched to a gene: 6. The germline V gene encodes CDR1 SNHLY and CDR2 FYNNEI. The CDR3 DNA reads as TGTGCCAGCAGTGCCGCCGGACAGGGGAACCAAGAGACCCAGTACTTC. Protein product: CASSAAGQGNQETQYF.

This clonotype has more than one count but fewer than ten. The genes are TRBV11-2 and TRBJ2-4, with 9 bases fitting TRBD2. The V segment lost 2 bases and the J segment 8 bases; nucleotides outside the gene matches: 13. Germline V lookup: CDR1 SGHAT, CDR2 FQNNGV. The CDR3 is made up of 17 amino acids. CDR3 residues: CASSLFRAGGPVDIQYF. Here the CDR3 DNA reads TGTGCCAGCAGCTTATTCCGGGCGGGGGGGCCGGTGGACATTCAGTACTTC.